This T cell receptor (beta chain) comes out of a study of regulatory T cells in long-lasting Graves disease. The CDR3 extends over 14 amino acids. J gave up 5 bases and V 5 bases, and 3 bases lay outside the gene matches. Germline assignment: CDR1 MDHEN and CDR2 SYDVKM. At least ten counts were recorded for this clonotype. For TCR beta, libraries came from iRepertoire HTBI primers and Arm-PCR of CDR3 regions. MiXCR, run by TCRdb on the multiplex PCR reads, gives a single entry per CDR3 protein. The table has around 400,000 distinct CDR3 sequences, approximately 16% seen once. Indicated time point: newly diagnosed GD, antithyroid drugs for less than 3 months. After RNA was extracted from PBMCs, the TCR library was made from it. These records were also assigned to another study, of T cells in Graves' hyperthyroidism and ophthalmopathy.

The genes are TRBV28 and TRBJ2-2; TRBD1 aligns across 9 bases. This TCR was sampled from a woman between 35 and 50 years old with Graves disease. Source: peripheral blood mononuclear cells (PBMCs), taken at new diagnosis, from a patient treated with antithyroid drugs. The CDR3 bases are TGTGCCAGCAGTGGACAGGGGAGAACCGGGGAGCTGTTTTTT. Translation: CASSGQGRTGELFF. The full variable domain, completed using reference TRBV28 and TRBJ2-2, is DVKVTQSSRYLVKRTGEKVFLECVQDMDHENMFWYRQDPGLGLRLIYFSYDVKMKEKGDIPEGYSVSREKKERFSLILESASTNQTSMYLCASSGQGRTGELFFGEGSRLTVL.